This is a list of T cell receptor beta chains from one sample in a study of blood T cell repertoires in COVID-19. Some clones are missing from TCRdb's copy, which holds only in-frame ones; the method was immunoSEQ multiplex PCR. Here the sample spans 110,000 to 150,000 clones, over 75% being singletons. Sequenced input: peripheral blood. The receptor source for this set is a woman aged 55-75 years with active COVID-19. Each CDR3 is given with its conserved first and last residue. Each record gives: J gene, clone size, D gene, V gene, CDR3 protein, CDR3 DNA. The D gene is left open where the match is weak. Not all rows give a size; the values are once, few, many and, for expanded clones, a class.

TRBJ2-1	NA	TRBD2	TRBV7-2	CASSSTKSSGSYNEQFF	TGTGCCAGCAGCTCCACTAAATCTAGCGGGAGCTACAATGAGCAGTTCTTC
TRBJ1-2	NA	TRBD1	TRBV13	CASSGHRGRAPYGYTF	TGTGCCAGCAGCGGCCACAGGGGTAGAGCCCCCTATGGCTACACCTTC
TRBJ2-7	few	TRBD2	TRBV6-5	CASTLAGGIHEQYF	TGTGCCAGCACTCTAGCGGGAGGTATCCACGAGCAGTACTTC
TRBJ2-2	NA	NA	TRBV11-2	CASSPLVANTGELFF	TGTGCCAGCAGCCCCTTAGTAGCGAACACCGGGGAGCTGTTTTTT
TRBJ1-1	NA	TRBD1	TRBV28	CASSATGGFRGNTEAFF	TGTGCCAGCAGTGCGACAGGGGGCTTCAGGGGGAACACTGAAGCTTTCTTT
TRBJ2-1	NA	NA	TRBV10-3	CAISGAPGKGPTYNEQFF	TGTGCCATCAGTGGGGCCCCAGGTAAGGGGCCAACCTACAATGAGCAGTTCTTC
TRBJ1-5	NA	TRBD1	TRBV9	CASSVGTGANQPQHF	TGTGCCAGCAGCGTTGGGACAGGGGCTAATCAGCCCCAGCATTTT
TRBJ2-5	NA	TRBD2	TRBV3-1/TRBV3-2	CASSHGGGTSQYF	TGTGCCAGCAGCCATGGCGGGGGAACATCCCAGTACTTC
TRBJ1-2	NA	TRBD1	TRBV15	CATRSPGQGGVYGYTF	TGTGCCACCAGAAGTCCCGGACAGGGCGGGGTCTATGGCTACACCTTC
TRBJ1-2	NA	NA	TRBV6-1	CASSDLYGYTF	TGTGCCAGCAGTGACCTGTATGGCTACACCTTC
TRBJ2-5	NA	NA	TRBV5-4	CASSLGVYQETQYF	TGTGCCAGCAGCTTGGGAGTGTACCAAGAGACCCAGTACTTC
TRBJ2-7	NA	TRBD1	TRBV5-1	CASSETNRGSYEQYF	TGCGCCAGCAGTGAAACAAACAGGGGCTCCTACGAGCAGTACTTC
TRBJ1-6	NA	TRBD1	TRBV5-1	CASSLGQGGSPLHF	TGCGCCAGCAGCCTGGGACAGGGAGGTTCACCCCTCCACTTT
TRBJ2-1	NA	NA	TRBV28	CASSSTAYNEQFF	TGTGCCAGCAGTTCCACAGCATACAATGAGCAGTTCTTC
TRBJ2-7	NA	NA	TRBV27	CASRLDYSYEQYF	TGTGCCAGCAGGTTGGACTACTCCTACGAGCAGTACTTC
TRBJ2-7	once	NA	TRBV27	CASSFASDYEQYF	TGTGCCAGCAGTTTCGCTAGCGACTACGAGCAGTACTTC
TRBJ1-2	NA	NA	TRBV28	CASSSGHDYGYTF	TGTGCCAGCAGTTCGGGACACGACTATGGCTACACCTTC
TRBJ2-3	NA	TRBD2	TRBV5-1	CASSSPGTSGSGDTQYF	TGCGCCAGCAGCTCGCCAGGGACTAGCGGGAGCGGAGATACGCAGTATTTT
TRBJ2-7	NA	TRBD2	TRBV18	CASSPGTNAYEQYF	TGTGCCAGCTCACCAGGGACTAATGCCTACGAGCAGTACTTC
TRBJ1-6	NA	NA	TRBV5-1	CASSLGEAMDSPLHF	TGCGCCAGCAGCTTGGGCGAGGCTATGGATTCACCCCTCCACTTT
TRBJ1-1	NA	TRBD1	TRBV4-1	CASSQGPDRVYYTEAFF	TGCGCCAGCAGCCAAGGGCCCGACAGGGTTTACTACACTGAAGCTTTCTTT
TRBJ2-3	once	NA	TRBV30	CAWIAASTDTQYF	TGTGCCTGGATAGCGGCTAGCACAGATACGCAGTATTTT
TRBJ1-1	NA	NA	TRBV7-9	CASSNRGGDTEAFF	TGTGCCAGCAGCAATCGCGGGGGGGACACTGAAGCTTTCTTT
TRBJ2-2	NA	TRBD2	TRBV4-2	CASSQPGTSGISGELFF	TGTGCCAGCAGCCAGCCCGGGACTAGCGGGATCAGCGGGGAGCTGTTTTTT
TRBJ1-3	NA	NA	TRBV21-1	CASSKVTGLRNTIYF	TGTGCCAGCAGCAAAGTCACGGGGTTGAGAAACACCATATATTTT
TRBJ2-3	NA	TRBD1	TRBV28	CATRDSYTDTQYF	TGTGCCACCCGGGACAGTTACACAGATACGCAGTATTTT
TRBJ1-5	few	TRBD1	TRBV4-2	CASSQAGGQPQHF	TGTGCCAGCAGCCAAGCAGGGGGTCAGCCCCAGCATTTT
TRBJ1-1	NA	NA	TRBV11-2	CASTNINGNTEAFF	TGTGCCAGCACCAATATAAACGGGAACACTGAAGCTTTCTTT
TRBJ1-1	NA	TRBD1	TRBV28	CASSTNPGRGVTEAFF	TGTGCCAGCAGCACCAACCCGGGCAGGGGGGTCACTGAAGCTTTCTTT
TRBJ2-1	few	NA	TRBV15	CATSRGGLPMFLGAYNEQFF	TGTGCCACCAGCAGAGGGGGCCTCCCCATGTTTTTAGGGGCTTACAATGAGCAGTTCTTC
TRBJ2-1	NA	TRBD1	TRBV7-2	CASRLRQGSLNEQFF	TGTGCCAGCAGGCTTAGACAGGGCTCCCTAAATGAGCAGTTCTTC
TRBJ2-1	NA	NA	TRBV6-2/TRBV6-3	CASSPDWRGNEQFF	TGTGCCAGCAGTCCCGATTGGCGAGGCAATGAGCAGTTCTTC
TRBJ2-7	few	NA	TRBV7-8	CASSLVRSTYEQYF	TGTGCCAGCAGCTTAGTTAGAAGTACCTACGAGCAGTACTTC
TRBJ2-5	NA	NA	TRBV9	CASSVAPSRGETQYF	TGTGCCAGCAGCGTTGCCCCCTCCAGGGGAGAGACCCAGTACTTC
TRBJ2-7	NA	NA	TRBV11-3	CASSFRGTSYEQYF	TGTGCCAGCAGCTTTAGGGGGACCTCCTACGAGCAGTACTTC
TRBJ2-3	NA	TRBD2	TRBV9	CASSVGRVAGSLTDTQYF	TGTGCCAGCAGCGTAGGACGGGTAGCGGGATCGCTCACAGATACGCAGTATTTT
TRBJ1-6	NA	NA	TRBV10-1	CASSPGSLGNSPLHF	TGCGCCAGCAGTCCAGGGTCCCTTGGGAATTCACCCCTCCACTTT
TRBJ2-3	NA	NA	TRBV19	CASSMIGGTDTQYF	TGTGCCAGTAGTATGATAGGGGGCACAGATACGCAGTATTTT
TRBJ2-5	NA	NA	TRBV9	CASSVDRNIETQYF	TGTGCCAGCAGCGTAGACAGGAATATTGAGACCCAGTACTTC
TRBJ1-3	NA	NA	TRBV11-1	CASRSTWATGNTIYF	TGTGCCAGCAGATCAACATGGGCGACTGGAAACACCATATATTTT
TRBJ2-1	NA	TRBD2	TRBV3-1/TRBV3-2	CASSQGNSGRLNEQFF	TGTGCCAGCAGCCAAGGAAATAGCGGGAGGTTAAATGAGCAGTTCTTC